This T cell receptor (beta chain) originates from a study of OX40 agonist ivuxolimab in advanced cancers. In the study overall: The patients got ivuxolimab, which is an agonistic anti-OX40 (CD134) antibody.

Only in-frame clones appear in the TCRdb table, and some are missing; sequencing was by immunoSEQ multiplex PCR. The repertoire holds some 120,000 clones, 85% to 95% seen once, with about 0.81% in the top ten. Study outcomes and limitations: Dosing at 0.1 to 3.0 mg/kg was accompanied by clonal expansion of CD4+ and CD8+ blood T cells by week 6.

The CDR3 spans 11 residues. The V and J ends lost 5 bases and 7 bases respectively, with 11 bases between them. Per the germline V gene, CDR1 is SQVTM and CDR2 is ANQGSEA. On this clone: Its antigen is unknown.

The chain has TRBV29-1 and TRBJ1-1; D is ambiguous. The source was CD4+ or CD8+ T cells sorted from blood, collected in a trial of the OX40 agonist ivuxolimab. This receptor was identified in an adult with an advanced solid tumor such as melanoma, head and neck, liver or kidney cancer. The CDR3 here is CSVITGVEAFF. The CDR3 bases are TGCAGCGTTATCACGGGAGTTGAAGCTTTCTTT.